The next 31 T cell receptor beta chains were all read from a single sample in a study of identical twins. TCRdb itself ran the 5' RACE reads through MiXCR, one entry per CDR3 protein. In the table there are 1.5 million to 2 million distinct CDR3 sequences, about 30% of which are singletons. Sequences were obtained from cord blood. These receptors all stem from a newborn girl in good health.

The rearrangement joins TRBV4-2 to TRBJ2-5; 8 bases match TRBD2. The V and J ends lost 2 bases and 11 bases, in that order; junction bases with no gene match: 13. Germline CDR1 reads LGHNA; CDR2 reads YNFKEQ. This CDR3 has 15 residues. The CDR3 loop is CASSQQRGSYNEQYF. The CDR3 nucleotides read TGTGCCAGCAGCCAACAGCGGGGGAGCTACAATGAGCAGTACTTC.

This clonotype was found a few times. V gene TRBV28 combines with J gene TRBJ1-5; 7 bases align to TRBD1. CDR1 and CDR2 (germline): MDHEN, SYDVKM. The CDR3 extends over 15 amino acids. The V and J ends lost 3 bases and 6 bases, in that order; junction bases with no gene match: 8. CDR3: CASSLAGTGAQPQHF. CDR3 sequence (DNA): TGTGCCAGCAGTTTGGCGGGAACAGGGGCTCAGCCCCAGCATTTT.

This clonotype has just a few counts. V and J are TRBV5-1 and TRBJ1-2; D is undetermined. The CDR3 has 12 amino acids. Per the germline V gene, CDR1 is SGHRS and CDR2 is YFSETQ. Trimming pared 0 bases from V and 9 bases from J, leaving 9 bases between. CDR3 in amino acids: CASSLEGISYTF. Written as DNA, the CDR3 is TGCGCCAGCAGCTTGGAGGGAATAAGCTACACCTTC.

The chain uses TRBV7-9 and TRBJ1-2; no clear D. CDR3 length equals 15 residues. The V end was cut by 1 base, the J end by 4 bases, with 13 bases between. CDR1 is SEHNR and CDR2 is FQNEAQ in the germline V gene (reference sequence). The CDR3: CASSLGSPISYGYTF. CDR3 nucleotide sequence: TGTGCCAGCAGCTTAGGTTCGCCCATCAGCTATGGCTACACCTTC.

On this clonotype itself: With a much larger clone just one base away, this may be a read error. V usage is TRBV27 and J usage is TRBJ2-1; 10 positions agree with TRBD2. Germline V gene sequence: CDR1 MNHEY, CDR2 SMNVEV (reference sequence). The CDR3 totals 16 residues. CDR3 region: CAGSLRTSGYYNEQFF. In DNA form, the CDR3 reads TGTGCCGGCAGTTTAAGGACTAGCGGCTACTACAATGAGCAGTTCTTC.

The rearrangement links TRBV27 to TRBJ2-3; 11 bases are shared with TRBD2. The junction had 4 bases not matched to a gene; V was cut back by 6 bases and J by 2 bases. Germline CDR1 and CDR2: MNHEY and SMNVEV (reference sequence). The CDR3 is 15 amino acids. The CDR3 loop is CASRIAGGTTDTQYF. The CDR3, as DNA: TGTGCCAGCAGGATAGCGGGAGGGACCACAGATACGCAGTATTTT.

As concerns this clonotype: One junction end does not reproduce the germline sequence, and a read error may be involved. The chain has TRBV7-2 and TRBJ1-2; tentative D call: TRBD1 (5 bases). This CDR3 spans 14 amino acids. Per the germline V gene, CDR1 is SGHTA and CDR2 is FQGNSA. CDR3 nucleotides: TGTGCCGGCAGCTTATGGGGGGGGGACTATGGCTACACCTTC. Residues: CAGSLWGGDYGYTF.

In this sample, this clonotype turned up a few times. The CDR3 region is CATSDPRLAGDTQYF. Here the CDR3 DNA reads TGTGCCACCAGTGATCCTCGACTAGCGGGGGATACGCAGTATTTT. The chain has TRBV24-1 and TRBJ2-3; 11 bases line up with TRBD2. Trimming removed 3 bases from V and 6 bases from J; junction bases left unmatched: 4. The CDR3 length is 15 residues. The germline gives CDR1 KGHDR, CDR2 SFDVKD.

The CDR3 spells CASTARGQYQETQYF. The CDR3 coding sequence is TGTGCCAGCACCGCACGAGGACAGTACCAAGAGACCCAGTACTTC. The chain recombines TRBV25-1 with TRBJ2-5, with D perhaps matching TRBD1 (6 bases). The CDR3 loop spans 15 amino acids. Germline CDR1 is MGHDK and CDR2 is SYGVNS. V lost 7 bases and J 0 bases, leaving 15 bases between the germline ends.

This clonotype was picked up a small number of times. The chain joins TRBV4-2 to TRBJ2-3; no reliable D call. Trimming removed 4 bases from V and 0 bases from J, with 23 bases in between. Looked up from germline, CDR1 is LGHNA and CDR2 is YNFKEQ. The CDR3 has 19 amino acids. The CDR3 loop is CASSPYKTLAGSSTDTQYF. Here the CDR3 DNA reads TGTGCCAGCAGCCCCTACAAGACCTTAGCCGGATCGAGCACAGATACGCAGTATTTT.

At least ten counts were recorded for this clonotype. This chain links TRBV29-1 with TRBJ2-7; D assignment may be TRBD1 or TRBD2 (6 bases each). Trimming pared 4 bases from V and 0 bases from J, leaving 10 bases between. This CDR3 is 13 amino acids long. The germline V gene has CDR1 SQVTM and CDR2 ANQGSEA. This CDR3 reads CSVVGGGSYEQYF. The CDR3 region has the DNA TGCAGCGTTGTGGGGGGCGGCTCCTACGAGCAGTACTTC.

The V and J genes are TRBV20-1 and TRBJ1-2, with TRBD1 as a possible D gene (6 bases). Germline lookup yields CDR1 DFQATT and CDR2 SNEGSKA (reference sequence). Trimming left V 4 bases short and J 5 bases short, with 14 bases between. This CDR3 has 13 amino acids. In nucleotides, the CDR3 is TGCAGTGCTACCCGACAGGACCCATATGGCTACACCTTC. This encodes CSATRQDPYGYTF.

The rearrangement links TRBV6-5 to TRBJ1-5; D possibly corresponds to TRBD1 (5 bases). Trimming removed 4 bases from V and 0 bases from J, with 7 bases in between. Germline V lookup: CDR1 MNHEY, CDR2 SVGAGI. The CDR3 runs 14 residues. The DNA for the CDR3 is TGTGCCAGCAGTTTCGACAGTAGCAATCAGCCCCAGCATTTT. Amino acids: CASSFDSSNQPQHF.

The chain is built from TRBV28 and TRBJ2-5; D gene uncertain. V was shortened by 4 bases and J by 2 bases, with 11 bases between the two germline ends. The CDR3 extends over 14 amino acids. Germline values: CDR1 MDHEN, CDR2 SYDVKM. The CDR3 DNA is TGTGCCAGCAGTTCACATAAGGTGCAAGAGACCCAGTACTTC. It specifies CASSSHKVQETQYF.

The V call is TRBV10-3, the J call TRBJ2-7; 13 nucleotides agree with TRBD2. The J call could be wrong; TRBJ2-5 is a better fit for the DNA end. Germline CDR1 ENHRY, CDR2 SYGVKD. This CDR3 spans 18 amino acids. The CDR3 region has the DNA TGTGCCATCAGTGAGTCAGGGGTGACTAGCGGGAGGATGGAGACCCAGTACTTC. It codes for CAISESGVTSGRMETQYF.

The count of this clonotype is one. A single base separates this from a much larger clone, so it may be a read error. V is TRBV5-1 and J is TRBJ2-7; weak D call: TRBD1 (6 bases). TRBJ2-4 explains the end of the DNA better; the J call may be wrong. CDR1 and CDR2 from the germline V gene are SGHRS and YFSETQ. The CDR3 runs to 13 residues. CDR3 in DNA: TGCGCCAGCAGCCCCGGACAGAAAGACATTCAGTACTTC. This codes for CASSPGQKDIQYF.

This clonotype was observed a few times. The J gene is TRBJ2-3, the V gene TRBV24-1; 11 positions match TRBD2. V trimming: 3 bases; J trimming: 6 bases; junction bases outside the gene matches: 4. Germline CDR1 is KGHDR and CDR2 is SFDVKD. There are 15 residues in the CDR3. CDR3 sequence: CATSDASGRIDTQYF. The CDR3 nucleotides are TGTGCCACCAGTGATGCTAGCGGGAGGATCGATACGCAGTATTTT.

The rearrangement joins TRBV12-3 or TRBV12-4 to TRBJ1-5; 7 bases are a match to TRBD1. The CDR3 totals 13 residues. Germline trimming cut 6 bases from V and 11 bases from J; bases unmatched to any gene: 10. The CDR3 loop reads CASSPTGINAQHF. CDR3 coding DNA: TGTGCCAGCAGCCCGACAGGGATTAATGCCCAGCATTTT.

This clonotype has more than one count but fewer than ten. The chain uses TRBV6-6 and TRBJ2-7; D is ambiguous. The J call may be mistaken, given a closer DNA end match to TRBJ2-4. Germline CDR1 and CDR2: MNHNY and SVGAGI (reference sequence). The CDR3 runs 11 residues. The CDR3 spells CASSFSNIQYF. CDR3 DNA: TGTGCCAGTAGCTTCTCAAACATTCAGTACTTC.

CDR3 protein: CASSQEVAGVAEQYF. The CDR3 DNA reads TGTGCCAGCAGCCAAGAAGTAGCGGGAGTGGCCGAGCAGTACTTC. The V gene is TRBV4-2, the J gene TRBJ2-5, with TRBD2 identical over 9 bases. The J call may be incorrect, as the DNA end agrees better with TRBJ2-7. This CDR3 region has 15 residues. Germline V gene data show CDR1 as LGHNA and CDR2 as YNFKEQ.

The V gene is TRBV19, the J gene TRBJ2-5; 7 bases align to TRBD1. Trimming took 2 bases from V and 5 from J; bases not matched to a gene: 5. The germline CDR1 and CDR2 sequences are LNHDA and SQIVND (reference sequence). The CDR3 length is 14 residues. The CDR3 coding sequence is TGTGCCAGTAGTATAAACAGGGGAGACGAGACCCAGTACTTC. Protein product: CASSINRGDETQYF.

The chain is built from TRBV4-1 and TRBJ2-1, with unresolved D. Germline loops: CDR1 MGHRA, CDR2 YSYEKL. The CDR3 is 15 residues long. V shed 1 base and J shed 3 bases, with 10 bases lying between them. CDR3 region: CASSQVVLRYNEQFF. DNA of the CDR3: TGCGCCAGCAGCCAAGTAGTTCTTCGCTACAATGAGCAGTTCTTC.

With respect to this clonotype: This could be a read error, since a much larger clone is one nucleotide away. V is TRBV28 and J is TRBJ2-1, with D maybe TRBD1 (6 bases). The CDR3 loop spans 14 amino acids. Trimming stripped 5 bases from V and 10 bases from J, with 18 bases between. Germline CDR1 reads MDHEN; CDR2 reads SYDVKM. CDR3 residues: CASSATGSSYEQFF. CDR3 bases: TGTGCCAGCAGTGCCACAGGGTCCTCCTACGAGCAGTTCTTC.

This clonotype has only a few counts. This chain joins TRBV28 and TRBJ1-5, with D maybe TRBD1 (6 bases). This CDR3 has 17 residues. The V gene's germline CDR1 is MDHEN and CDR2 SYDVKM. V was pared by 8 bases and J by 1 base, with 21 bases between. The CDR3 loop is CASGRGGLAGSNQPQHF. In nucleotides, the CDR3 is TGTGCCAGCGGTCGCGGGGGCCTCGCAGGGAGCAATCAGCCCCAGCATTTT.

This clonotype has more than one count but fewer than ten. The gene calls are TRBV2 and TRBJ2-2; TRBD1 aligns across 7 bases. V trimming: 5 bases; J trimming: 15 bases; junction bases outside the gene matches: 12. Germline V gene data show CDR1 as SNHLY and CDR2 as FYNNEI. The CDR3 has 13 residues. CDR3 sequence reads: CASSPRRDRRMFF. The CDR3 nucleotides read TGTGCCAGCAGTCCACGCCGGGACAGAAGGATGTTTTTT.

This clonotype was recorded a few times. The gene calls are TRBV11-2 and TRBJ1-4; 9 nucleotides match TRBD1. The germline V gene has CDR1 SGHAT and CDR2 FQNNGV. The ends lost 3 bases at V and 5 bases at J; junction bases unmatched: 7. CDR3 length: 16 residues. CDR3: CASSFSRDRANEKLFF. CDR3 nucleotide sequence: TGTGCCAGCAGCTTTTCTAGGGACAGGGCGAATGAAAAACTGTTTTTT.

Only a few counts were recorded for this clonotype. The chain carries TRBV20-1 and TRBJ2-3; 10 nucleotides match TRBD2. This CDR3 is built from 15 residues. V lost 5 bases and J lost 6; bases outside the gene matches: 11. Germline V lookup: CDR1 DFQATT, CDR2 SNEGSKA (reference sequence). The CDR3 here is CSAPPPSGGPDTQYF. The CDR3 region has the DNA TGCAGTGCTCCCCCACCTAGCGGGGGTCCTGATACGCAGTATTTT.

This chain joins TRBV19 and TRBJ2-4; TRBD1 is a possible D gene (5 bases). The CDR3 consists of 15 residues. V was cut by 3 bases and J by 1 base, with 10 bases left in between. CDR1 is LNHDA, CDR2 SQIVND, per germline (reference sequence). This CDR3 is CASSMVPGAKNIQYF. DNA for the CDR3: TGTGCCAGTAGTATGGTACCAGGGGCCAAAAACATTCAGTACTTC.

This clonotype was seen repeatedly, ten times or more. The chain uses TRBV6-2 or TRBV6-3 and TRBJ2-7; TRBD1 agrees at 9 bases. This CDR3 comprises 14 residues. Trimming cost V 2 bases and J 2 bases; bases outside gene matches: 1. Germline values: CDR1 MNHEY, CDR2 SVGEGT. CDR3 nucleotide sequence: TGTGCCAGCAGTTACGGGACAGGGACCTACGAGCAGTACTTC. Its protein product is CASSYGTGTYEQYF.

The chain links TRBV7-8 to TRBJ2-1, with 7 bases matching TRBD2. The trim removed 6 bases at V and 6 bases at J, leaving 14 bases unmatched. CDR3 length: 16 residues. The germline V gene encodes CDR1 SGHVS and CDR2 FQNEAQ. CDR3 amino acids: CASRRWTSGVPNEQFF. The CDR3 DNA sequence: TGTGCCAGCAGACGCTGGACTAGTGGGGTCCCCAATGAGCAGTTCTTC.

This clonotype was seen at least ten times. The rearrangement joins TRBV10-3 to TRBJ2-7; D tentatively fits TRBD1 or TRBD2 (6 bases each). The germline V gene encodes CDR1 ENHRY and CDR2 SYGVKD. The V gene lost 3 bases and the J gene lost 3 bases, with 15 bases spanning the gap. This CDR3 contains 15 residues. The CDR3 bases are TGTGCCATCAGTGATGGAGGGCGGACAGACTACGAGCAGTACTTC. Amino acid sequence: CAISDGGRTDYEQYF.